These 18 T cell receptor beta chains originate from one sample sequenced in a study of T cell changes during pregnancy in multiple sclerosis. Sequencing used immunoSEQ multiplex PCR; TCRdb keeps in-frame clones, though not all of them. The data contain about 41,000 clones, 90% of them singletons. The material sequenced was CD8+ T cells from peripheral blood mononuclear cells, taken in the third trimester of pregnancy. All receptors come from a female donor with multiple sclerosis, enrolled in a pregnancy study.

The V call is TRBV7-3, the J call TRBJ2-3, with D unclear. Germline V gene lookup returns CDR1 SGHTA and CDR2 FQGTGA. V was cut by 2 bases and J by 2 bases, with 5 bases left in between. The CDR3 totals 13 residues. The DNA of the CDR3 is TGTGCCAGCAGCTTACCAGACACAGATACGCAGTATTTT. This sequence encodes CASSLPDTDTQYF.

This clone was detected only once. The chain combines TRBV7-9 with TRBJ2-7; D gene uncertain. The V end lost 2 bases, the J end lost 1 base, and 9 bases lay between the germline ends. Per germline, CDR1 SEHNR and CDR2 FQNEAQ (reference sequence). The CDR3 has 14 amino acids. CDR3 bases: TGTGCCAGCAGCTTATCTGAGGAATCCTACGAGCAGTACTTC. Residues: CASSLSEESYEQYF.

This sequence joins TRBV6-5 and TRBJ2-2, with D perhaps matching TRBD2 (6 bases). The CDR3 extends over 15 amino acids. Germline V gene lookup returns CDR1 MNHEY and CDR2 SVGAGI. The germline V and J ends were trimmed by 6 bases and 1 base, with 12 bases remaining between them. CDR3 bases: TGTGCCAGCAGGGCGGGACCGCAGAACACCGGGGAGCTGTTTTTT. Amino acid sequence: CASRAGPQNTGELFF.

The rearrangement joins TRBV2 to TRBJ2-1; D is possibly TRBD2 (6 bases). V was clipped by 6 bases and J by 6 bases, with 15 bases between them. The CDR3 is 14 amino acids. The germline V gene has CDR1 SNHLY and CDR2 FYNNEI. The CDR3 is CASSDSGLTNEQFF. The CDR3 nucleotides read TGTGCCAGCAGCGACAGTGGACTAACCAATGAGCAGTTCTTC.

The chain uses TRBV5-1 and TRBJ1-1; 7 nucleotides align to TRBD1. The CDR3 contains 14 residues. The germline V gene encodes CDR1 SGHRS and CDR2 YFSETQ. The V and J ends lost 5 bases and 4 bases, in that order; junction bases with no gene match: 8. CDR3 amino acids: CASSYRGRGTEAFF. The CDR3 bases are TGCGCCAGCAGTTACAGGGGACGGGGCACTGAAGCTTTCTTT.

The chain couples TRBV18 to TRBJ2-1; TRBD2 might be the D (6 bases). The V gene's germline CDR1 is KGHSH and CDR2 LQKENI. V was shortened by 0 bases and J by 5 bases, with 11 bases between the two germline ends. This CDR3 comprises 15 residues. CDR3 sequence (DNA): TGTGCCAGCTCACCACCGTTAGCGGATAACAATGAGCAGTTCTTC. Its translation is CASSPPLADNNEQFF.

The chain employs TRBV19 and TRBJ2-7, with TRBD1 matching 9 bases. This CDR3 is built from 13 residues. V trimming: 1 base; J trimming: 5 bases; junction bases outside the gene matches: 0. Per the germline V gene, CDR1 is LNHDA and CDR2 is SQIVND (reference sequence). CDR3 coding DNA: TGTGCCAGTAGTATAGGGACAGGGGACGAGCAGTACTTC. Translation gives CASSIGTGDEQYF.

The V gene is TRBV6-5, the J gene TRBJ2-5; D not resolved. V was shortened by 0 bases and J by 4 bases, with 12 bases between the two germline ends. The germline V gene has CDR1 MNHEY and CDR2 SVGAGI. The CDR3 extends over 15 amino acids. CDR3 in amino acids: CASSYSWSVGETQYF. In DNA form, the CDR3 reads TGTGCCAGCAGTTACTCGTGGTCAGTTGGAGAGACCCAGTACTTC.

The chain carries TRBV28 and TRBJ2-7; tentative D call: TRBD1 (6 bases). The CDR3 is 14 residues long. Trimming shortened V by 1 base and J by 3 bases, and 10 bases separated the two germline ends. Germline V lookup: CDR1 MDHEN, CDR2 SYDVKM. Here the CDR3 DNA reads TGTGCCAGCAGTTTATCCGCGGACAGCTACGAGCAGTACTTC. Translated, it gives CASSLSADSYEQYF.

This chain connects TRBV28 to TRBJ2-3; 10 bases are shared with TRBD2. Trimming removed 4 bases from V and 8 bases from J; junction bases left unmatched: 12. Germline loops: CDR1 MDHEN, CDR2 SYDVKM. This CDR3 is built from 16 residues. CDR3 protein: CASSSPLAGNRGTQYF. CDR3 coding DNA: TGTGCCAGCAGTTCCCCACTAGCGGGAAATCGTGGTACGCAGTATTTT.

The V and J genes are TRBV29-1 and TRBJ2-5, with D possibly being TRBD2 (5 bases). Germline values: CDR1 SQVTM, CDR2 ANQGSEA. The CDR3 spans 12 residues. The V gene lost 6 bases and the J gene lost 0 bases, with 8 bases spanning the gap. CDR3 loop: CSVSDYQETQYF. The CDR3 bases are TGCAGCGTGTCGGACTACCAAGAGACCCAGTACTTC.

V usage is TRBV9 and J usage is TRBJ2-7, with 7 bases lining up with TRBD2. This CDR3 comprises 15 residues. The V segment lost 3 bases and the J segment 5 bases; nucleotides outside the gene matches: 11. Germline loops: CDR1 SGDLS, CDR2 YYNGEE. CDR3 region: CASSAAGGGGDEQYF. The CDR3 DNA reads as TGTGCCAGCAGCGCCGCTGGGGGGGGAGGCGACGAGCAGTACTTC.

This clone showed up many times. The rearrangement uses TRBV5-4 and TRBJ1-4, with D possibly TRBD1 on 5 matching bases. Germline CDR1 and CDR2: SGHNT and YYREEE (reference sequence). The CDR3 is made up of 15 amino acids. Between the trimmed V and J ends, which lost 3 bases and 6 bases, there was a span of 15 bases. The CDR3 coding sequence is TGTGCCAGCAGCTCCGGACCGGGGGTGGATGAAAAACTGTTTTTT. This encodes CASSSGPGVDEKLFF. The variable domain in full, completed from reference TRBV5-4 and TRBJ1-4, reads ETGVTQSPTHLIKTRGQQVTLRCSSQSGHNTVSWYQQALGQGPQFIFQYYREEENGRGNFPPRFSGLQFPNYSSELNVNALELDDSALYLCASSSGPGVDEKLFFGSGTQLSVL.

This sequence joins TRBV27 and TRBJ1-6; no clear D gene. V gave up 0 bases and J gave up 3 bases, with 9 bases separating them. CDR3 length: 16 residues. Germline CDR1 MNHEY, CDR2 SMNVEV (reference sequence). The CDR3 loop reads CASSLSNRGYNSPLHF. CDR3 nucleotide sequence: TGTGCCAGCAGTTTATCTAACCGGGGCTATAATTCACCCCTCCACTTT.

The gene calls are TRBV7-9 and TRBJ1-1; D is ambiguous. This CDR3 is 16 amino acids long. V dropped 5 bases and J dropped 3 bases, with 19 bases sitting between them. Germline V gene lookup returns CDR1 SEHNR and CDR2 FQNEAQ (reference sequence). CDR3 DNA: TGTGCCAGCAGCGGAGGTAGGGAGAGTTGGGACACTGAAGCTTTCTTT. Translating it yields CASSGGRESWDTEAFF.

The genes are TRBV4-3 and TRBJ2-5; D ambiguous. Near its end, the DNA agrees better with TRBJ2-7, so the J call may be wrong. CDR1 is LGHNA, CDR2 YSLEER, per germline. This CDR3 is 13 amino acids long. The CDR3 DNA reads TGCGCCAGCAGCCAAGGACTGGACTACGAGCAGTACTTC. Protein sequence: CASSQGLDYEQYF.

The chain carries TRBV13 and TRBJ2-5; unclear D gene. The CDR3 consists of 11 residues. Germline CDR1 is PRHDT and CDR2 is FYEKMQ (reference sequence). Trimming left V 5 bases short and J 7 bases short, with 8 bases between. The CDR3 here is CASSEQRTQYF. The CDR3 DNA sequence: TGTGCCAGCAGCGAACAAAGGACCCAGTACTTC.

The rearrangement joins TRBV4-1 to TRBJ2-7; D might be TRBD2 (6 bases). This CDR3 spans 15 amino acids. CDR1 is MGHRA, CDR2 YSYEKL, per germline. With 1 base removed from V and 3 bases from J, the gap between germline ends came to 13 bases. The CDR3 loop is CASSQGAGEVYEQYF. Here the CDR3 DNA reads TGCGCCAGCAGCCAAGGGGCCGGGGAGGTCTACGAGCAGTACTTC.